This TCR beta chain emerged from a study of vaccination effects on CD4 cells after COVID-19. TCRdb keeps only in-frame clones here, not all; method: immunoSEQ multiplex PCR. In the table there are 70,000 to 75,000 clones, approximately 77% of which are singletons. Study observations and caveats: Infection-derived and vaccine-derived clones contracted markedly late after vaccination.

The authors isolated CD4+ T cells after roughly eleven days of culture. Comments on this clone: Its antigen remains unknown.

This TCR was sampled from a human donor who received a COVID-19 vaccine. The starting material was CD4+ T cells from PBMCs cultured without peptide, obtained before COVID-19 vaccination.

Here the CDR3 reads CASSYSRTANYGYTF. The CDR3 coding sequence is TGTGCCAGCAGTTACTCCCGGACAGCTAACTATGGCTACACCTTC. The chain is built from TRBV6-2 or TRBV6-3 and TRBJ1-2, with a possible D match to TRBD1 (6 bases). This CDR3 contains 15 residues. V dropped 0 bases and J dropped 0 bases, with 8 bases sitting between them. Per the germline V gene, CDR1 is MNHEY and CDR2 is SVGEGT.